The TCR beta chain described here comes from a study of CD8 T cells in acute hepatitis C reinfection. Study-level points and caveats: Only TCRbeta was bulk sequenced, so alphabeta pairing is unknown. All groups preferentially used TRBV04 and TRBV06, which was not due to overrepresentation in the naive pool.

Repertoires were generated with immunoSEQ multiplex PCR, while TCRdb's copy carries only in-frame clones and drops some. Here the sample spans some 38,000 clones, approximately 87% being singletons. This clone came up a few times. Its antigen is currently unknown. Trimming stripped 3 bases from V and 4 bases from J, with 15 bases between. The germline gives CDR1 ENHRY, CDR2 SYGVKD. This CDR3 spans 15 amino acids. Time point described: naive CD8 control sorted from an acute-time-point sample. Sequences were obtained from naive CD8+ T cells from PBMCs. V is TRBV10-3 and J is TRBJ1-2; D unclear. The receptor comes from a man aged 25-40 years with chronic hepatitis C. CDR3 sequence (DNA): TGTGCCATCAGTGATGAGGCGGACTTTCCCTATGGCTACACCTTC. The encoded protein is CAISDEADFPYGYTF.